This T cell receptor (beta chain) was recovered during a study of T cells in Graves' hyperthyroidism and ophthalmopathy (dated by TCRdb to the late 2010s). For context, the study as a whole: Peripheral blood was sampled at the time of initial diagnosis, prior to any treatment. TCR V-J signatures able to tell the groups apart were searched for in a discovery cohort of some 97 patients, of whom fewer than 45 had Graves' ophthalmopathy and 57 had stable Graves' hyperthyroidism. An independent validation cohort of around 19 hyperthyroidism patients and approximately 15 patients who later progressed to ophthalmopathy tested prospective prediction of ophthalmopathy. In roughly six Graves' hyperthyroidism patients, the study also compared T-cell repertoires from thyroid tissue with T-cell repertoires from blood. TCR Vbeta CDR3 sequencing of 135 peripheral blood samples (43 ophthalmopathy, 75 hyperthyroidism and about 17 progressor patients) is reported in the paper. Once sampling was done, hyperthyroidism patients were given methimazole at a starting dose of 30 mg daily, whereas ophthalmopathy patients were given high-dose intravenous methylprednisolone. The roughly 100 discovery patients were divided at random into training and test sets in a 7:3 ratio. Summary of the overall study and its limitations: A model built on a 13 V-J signature distinguished ophthalmopathy from stable hyperthyroidism, reaching 85% to 90% sensitivity and 81.08% specificity in cross-validation and 80%/75% in testing. Most expanded thyroid clonotypes (frequency above 0.001) were also detected in blood, a finding suggesting that blood repertoires may reflect thyroid immune responses. Sample size was not statistically predetermined, and blinding of investigators to group allocation was not performed. In validation, the model predicted progression to ophthalmopathy a median of roughly 6.1 months before onset, with 70% to 71% sensitivity and 72.22% specificity.

CDR1 and CDR2 are drawn from the germline V gene (reference sequence): LNHNV, YYDKDF. Deletion took 0 bases off V and 3 bases off J, with a span of 10 bases between the germline ends. The CDR3 starts with the cysteine, ends with the phenylalanine, and has 15 residues. Solely the CDR3 DNA is kept, with 45 bases framed from the first base. Graves' hyperthyroidism was defined as stable when no progression to ophthalmopathy occurred over 18 months of follow-up. Hyperthyroidism patients were newly diagnosed, had a disease duration of under 2 months, and were aged 18 to 65 years. Any patient with an uncontrolled infection, another autoimmune disease, pregnancy or lactation was excluded. Diagnoses were established on the basis of clinical symptoms, serum thyroxine and TRAb, thyroid ultrasound, and orbital computed tomography. PBMCs were separated from roughly 10 ml of fresh peripheral blood using Ficoll-Paque density gradient centrifugation. Total RNA was extracted with Trizol reagent, and quality was checked on an Agilent 2100 Bioanalyzer.

The TCR beta CDR3 regions were amplified from RNA transcripts. A first-round RT-PCR of the TCR CDR3 used the HTBI primer set with the Qiagen OneStep RT-PCR kit. Libraries were constructed in a second round of multiplex PCR, after which size selection and purification were performed. The libraries were sequenced on an Illumina HiSeq2000 using paired-end 100 bp reads. In the original analysis: SOAPnuke was used to process the raw data, throwing out any read that contained adapters or uncalled bases, had a mean Phred below 15, or lacked an exact constant-primer or identifier match. COPE v1.2.5 was used to merge high-quality paired reads, and clonotypes were defined as unique nucleotide sequences. MiTCR v1.1 was used to align the clonotypes against IMGT TRBV, TRBD and TRBJ reference segments. The analysis included only V-J combinations with a frequency above 0.0001, which together covered over 98% of the repertoires. The TCS score was defined as F50 (clonal expansion) divided by E x V (chaos), with BLOSUM62-based TCRdist calculated between CDR3 peptides within each V-J. Welch's t-statistics and random forest reduced fewer than 550 V-J features to about 13, which were used in a naive Bayes classifier (R e1071). TCRdb handled the public reads itself, with Q25 trimming in fastp and clone calling in MiXCR, and kept productive beta chains. Records with the same CDR3 protein are collapsed into one entry carrying the most frequent genes and DNA. These V and J calls derive from TCRdb rather than the authors' analysis. This sample comprises about 420,000 distinct CDR3 sequences, about an eighth of them detected only once. Of the sample, about 4.9% falls within the top ten clones.

This clonotype was observed a few times. Its antigen remains unidentified. No base quality values were provided; no much bigger clone lies one nucleotide off. The V and J segments used are TRBV15 and TRBJ2-3, and the D gene may be TRBD1, 5 bases matching. The TCR was taken from a woman under 30 with Graves' hyperthyroidism. The sequencing input was blood. CDR3 region: CATSRDNQGTDTQYF. The DNA sequence follows: TGTGCCACCAGCAGAGATAATCAGGGAACAGATACGCAGTATTTT.